This entry features one T cell receptor beta chain sequence. Clones were sequenced by immunoSEQ multiplex PCR, and TCRdb holds only the in-frame ones, with some missing. Among some 250,000 clones listed, approximately 83% were seen once. This entry comes from a study of blood T cell repertoires in COVID-19. Study in general: Samples came from the United States, Italy and Spain, spanning acute and convalescent COVID-19. T cells, B-cell-depleted T cells, or PBMCs provided the cDNA or gDNA that served as material.

This CDR3 is built from 16 residues. V was shortened by 1 base and J by 2 bases, with 16 bases between the two germline ends. From germline, CDR1 is SGHKS and CDR2 YYEKEE (reference sequence). Sequenced material: peripheral blood. This clonotype was sampled from a woman aged 25 to 39 who had recovered from COVID-19. This chain joins TRBV5-5 and TRBJ2-7; D uncertain. This CDR3 reads CASSLSAGQVAYEQYF. CDR3 DNA: TGTGCCAGCAGCTTGTCGGCTGGGCAGGTCGCCTACGAGCAGTACTTC. Looking up the rest from reference TRBV5-5 and TRBJ2-7 gives the full variable domain: DAGVTQSPTHLIKTRGQQVTLRCSPISGHKSVSWYQQVLGQGPQFIFQYYEKEERGRGNFPDRFSARQFPNYSSELNVNALLLGDSALYLCASSLSAGQVAYEQYFGPGTRLTVT.